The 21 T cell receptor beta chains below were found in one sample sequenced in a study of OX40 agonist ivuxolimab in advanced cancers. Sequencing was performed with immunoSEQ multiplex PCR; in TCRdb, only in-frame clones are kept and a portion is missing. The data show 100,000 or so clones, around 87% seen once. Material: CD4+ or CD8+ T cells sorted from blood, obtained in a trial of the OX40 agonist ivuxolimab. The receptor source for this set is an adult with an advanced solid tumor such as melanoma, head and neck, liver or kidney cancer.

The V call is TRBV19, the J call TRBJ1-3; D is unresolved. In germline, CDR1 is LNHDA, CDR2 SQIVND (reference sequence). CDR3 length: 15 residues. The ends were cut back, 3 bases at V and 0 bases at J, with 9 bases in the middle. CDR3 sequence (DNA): TGTGCCAGTAGTATCGATCGCATCTCTGGAAACACCATATATTTT. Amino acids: CASSIDRISGNTIYF.

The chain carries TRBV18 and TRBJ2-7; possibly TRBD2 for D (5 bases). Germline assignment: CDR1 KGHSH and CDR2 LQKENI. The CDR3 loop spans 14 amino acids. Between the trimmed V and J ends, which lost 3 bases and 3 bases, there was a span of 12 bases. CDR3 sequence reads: CASSPLPRDYEQYF. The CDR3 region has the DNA TGTGCCAGCTCACCGCTGCCTCGGGACTACGAGCAGTACTTC.

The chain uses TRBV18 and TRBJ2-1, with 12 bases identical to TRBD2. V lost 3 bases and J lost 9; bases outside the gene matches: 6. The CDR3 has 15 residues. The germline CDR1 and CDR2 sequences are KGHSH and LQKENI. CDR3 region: CASSPTSGGPIEQFF. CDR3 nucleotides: TGTGCCAGCTCACCTACTAGCGGGGGGCCGATTGAGCAGTTCTTC.

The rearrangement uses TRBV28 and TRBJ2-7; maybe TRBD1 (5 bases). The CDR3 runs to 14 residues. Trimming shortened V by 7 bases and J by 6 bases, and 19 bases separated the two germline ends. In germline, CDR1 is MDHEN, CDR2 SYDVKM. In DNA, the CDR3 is TGTGCCAGCAATGAGGCAGGGAAGGTTTTCGAGCAGTACTTC. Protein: CASNEAGKVFEQYF.

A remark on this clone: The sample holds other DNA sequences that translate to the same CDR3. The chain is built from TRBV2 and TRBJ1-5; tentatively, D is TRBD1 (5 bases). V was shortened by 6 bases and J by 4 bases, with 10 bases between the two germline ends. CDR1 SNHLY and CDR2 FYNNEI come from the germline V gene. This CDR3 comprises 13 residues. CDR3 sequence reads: CASRTGLNQPQHF. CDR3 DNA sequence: TGTGCCAGCAGAACAGGACTTAATCAGCCCCAGCATTTT.

CDR3 sequence reads: CAISETGYYGYTF. The CDR3 DNA reads as TGTGCCATCAGTGAGACAGGCTATTATGGCTACACCTTC. The chain is built from TRBV10-3 and TRBJ1-2; TRBD1 is a possible D gene (5 bases). Germline V CDR1 and CDR2: ENHRY, SYGVKD. The V end lost 2 bases, the J end lost 5 bases, and 9 bases lay between the germline ends. The CDR3 extends over 13 amino acids.

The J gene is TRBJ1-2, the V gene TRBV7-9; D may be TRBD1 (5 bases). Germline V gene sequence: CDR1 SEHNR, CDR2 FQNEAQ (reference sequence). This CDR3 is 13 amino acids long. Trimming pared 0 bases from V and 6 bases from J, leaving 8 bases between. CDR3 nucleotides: TGTGCCAGCAGCTTAGCTCGGGGGAATGGCTACACCTTC. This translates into CASSLARGNGYTF. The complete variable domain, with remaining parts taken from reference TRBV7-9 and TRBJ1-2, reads DTGVSQNPRHKITKRGQNVTFRCDPISEHNRLYWYRQTLGQGPEFLTYFQNEAQLEKSRLLSDRFSAERPKGSFSTLEIQRTEQGDSAMYLCASSLARGNGYTFGSGTRLTVV.

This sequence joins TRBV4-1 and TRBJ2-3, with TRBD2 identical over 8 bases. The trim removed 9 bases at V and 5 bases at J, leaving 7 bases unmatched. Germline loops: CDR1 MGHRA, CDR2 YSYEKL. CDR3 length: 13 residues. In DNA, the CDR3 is TGCGCCAGTTGTCGGGGGGGCCAAGATACGCAGTATTTT. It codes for CASCRGGQDTQYF.

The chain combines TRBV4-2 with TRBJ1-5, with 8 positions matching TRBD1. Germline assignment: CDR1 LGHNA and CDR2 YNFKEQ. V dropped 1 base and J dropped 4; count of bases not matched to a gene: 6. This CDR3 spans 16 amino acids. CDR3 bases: TGTGCCAGCAGCCAAGTTGGGACAGGACAGAATCAGCCCCAGCATTTT. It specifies CASSQVGTGQNQPQHF.

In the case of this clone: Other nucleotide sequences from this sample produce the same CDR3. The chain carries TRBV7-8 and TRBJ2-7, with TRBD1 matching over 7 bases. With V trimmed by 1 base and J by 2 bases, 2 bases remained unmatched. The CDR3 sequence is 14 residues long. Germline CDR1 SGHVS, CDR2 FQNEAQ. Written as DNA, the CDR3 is TGTGCCAGCAGCTTAGGACAGGGAGCCTACGAGCAGTACTTC. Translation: CASSLGQGAYEQYF.

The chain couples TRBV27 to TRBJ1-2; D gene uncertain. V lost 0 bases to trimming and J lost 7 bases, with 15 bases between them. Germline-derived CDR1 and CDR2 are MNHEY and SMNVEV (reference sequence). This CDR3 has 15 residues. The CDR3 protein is CASSLSTVMGSGYTF. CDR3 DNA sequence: TGTGCCAGCAGTTTATCGACTGTAATGGGTAGTGGCTACACCTTC.

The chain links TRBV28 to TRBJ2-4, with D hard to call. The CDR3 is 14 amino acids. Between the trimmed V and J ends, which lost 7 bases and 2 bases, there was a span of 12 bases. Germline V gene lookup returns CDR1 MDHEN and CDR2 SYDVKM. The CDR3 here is CASTLPGSKNIQYF. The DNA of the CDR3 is TGTGCCAGCACCCTACCTGGGTCCAAAAACATTCAGTACTTC.

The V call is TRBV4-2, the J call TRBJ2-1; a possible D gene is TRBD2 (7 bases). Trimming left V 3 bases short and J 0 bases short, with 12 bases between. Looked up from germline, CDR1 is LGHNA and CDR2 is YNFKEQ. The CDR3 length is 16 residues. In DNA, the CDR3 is TGTGCCAGCAGCCAGGGGGGGGCGAGCTCCTACAATGAGCAGTTCTTC. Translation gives CASSQGGASSYNEQFF.

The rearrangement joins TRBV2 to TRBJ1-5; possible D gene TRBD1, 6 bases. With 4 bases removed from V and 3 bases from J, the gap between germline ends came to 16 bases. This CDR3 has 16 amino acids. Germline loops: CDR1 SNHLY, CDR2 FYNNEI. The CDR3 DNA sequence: TGTGCCAGCAGTGGGGTTAACAGGGTCGACAATCAGCCCCAGCATTTT. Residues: CASSGVNRVDNQPQHF.

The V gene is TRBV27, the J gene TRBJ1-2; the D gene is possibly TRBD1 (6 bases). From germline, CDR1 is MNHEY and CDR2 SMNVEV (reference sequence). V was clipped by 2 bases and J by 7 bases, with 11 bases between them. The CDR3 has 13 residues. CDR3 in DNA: TGTGCCAGCAGTTTACAGGGGAGACTTGGCTACACCTTC. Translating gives CASSLQGRLGYTF.

Written as DNA, the CDR3 is TGTGCCAGCAGCCCAGCTAGAAGGACTAGCGGGGGGGCCTATAGCACAGATACGCAGTATTTT. Amino acids: CASSPARRTSGGAYSTDTQYF. The V call is TRBV4-2, the J call TRBJ2-3; 15 bases align to TRBD2. The CDR3 has 21 residues. Germline assignment: CDR1 LGHNA and CDR2 YNFKEQ. Trimming at V came to 4 bases and at J to 0 bases, leaving 14 bases not matched to a gene.

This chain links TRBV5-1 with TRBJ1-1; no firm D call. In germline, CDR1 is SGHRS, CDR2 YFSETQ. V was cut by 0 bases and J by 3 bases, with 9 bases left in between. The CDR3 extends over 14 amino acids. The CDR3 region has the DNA TGCGCCAGCAGCTTGGATCGGGGAGACACTGAAGCTTTCTTT. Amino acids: CASSLDRGDTEAFF.

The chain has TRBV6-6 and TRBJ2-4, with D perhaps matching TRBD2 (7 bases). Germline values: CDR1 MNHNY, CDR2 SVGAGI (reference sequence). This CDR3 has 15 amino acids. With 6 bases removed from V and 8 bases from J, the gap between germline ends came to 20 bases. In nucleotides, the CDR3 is TGTGCCAGCAGGAGCCCCCATGAGGGGGGGGACATTCAGTACTTC. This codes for CASRSPHEGGDIQYF.

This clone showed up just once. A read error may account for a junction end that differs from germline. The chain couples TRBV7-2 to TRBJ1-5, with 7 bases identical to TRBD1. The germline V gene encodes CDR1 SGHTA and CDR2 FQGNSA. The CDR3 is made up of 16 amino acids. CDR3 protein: CASSLWGGDRGTAPAF. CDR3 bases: TGTGCCAGCAGCTTATGGGGGGGCGACAGAGGGACAGCCCCAGCATTT.

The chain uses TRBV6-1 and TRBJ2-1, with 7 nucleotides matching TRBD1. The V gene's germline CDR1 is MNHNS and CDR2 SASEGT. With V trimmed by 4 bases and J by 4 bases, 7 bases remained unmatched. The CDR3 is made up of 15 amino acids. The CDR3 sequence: CASSGPGQPYNEQFF. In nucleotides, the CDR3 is TGTGCCAGCAGTGGCCCGGGACAGCCTTACAATGAGCAGTTCTTC.

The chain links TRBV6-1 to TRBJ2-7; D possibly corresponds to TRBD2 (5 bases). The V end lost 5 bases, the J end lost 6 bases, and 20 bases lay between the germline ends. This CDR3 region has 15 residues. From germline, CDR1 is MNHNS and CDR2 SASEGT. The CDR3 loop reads CASSPTGIRIVEQYF. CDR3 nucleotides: TGTGCCAGCAGTCCTACCGGGATCCGCATCGTCGAGCAGTACTTC.